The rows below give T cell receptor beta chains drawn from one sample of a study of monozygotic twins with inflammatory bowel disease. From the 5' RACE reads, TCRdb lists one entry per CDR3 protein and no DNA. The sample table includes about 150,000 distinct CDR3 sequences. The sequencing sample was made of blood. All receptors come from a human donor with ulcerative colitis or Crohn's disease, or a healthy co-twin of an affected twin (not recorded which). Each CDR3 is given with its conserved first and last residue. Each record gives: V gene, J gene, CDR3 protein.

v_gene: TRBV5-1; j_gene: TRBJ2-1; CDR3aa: CASSPDSGREYNEQFF
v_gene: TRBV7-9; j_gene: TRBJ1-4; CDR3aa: CASSITGTAEKLFF
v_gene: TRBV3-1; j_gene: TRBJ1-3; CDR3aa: CASSQFKGRSSGNTIYF
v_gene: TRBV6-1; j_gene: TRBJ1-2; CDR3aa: CASSLNRANYGYTF
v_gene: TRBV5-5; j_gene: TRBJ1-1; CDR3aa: CASSTDRGRLGRAFF
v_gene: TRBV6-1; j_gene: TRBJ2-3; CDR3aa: CASSESSRSDTQYF
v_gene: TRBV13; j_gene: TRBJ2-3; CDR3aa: CASSSSPAGSTDTQYF
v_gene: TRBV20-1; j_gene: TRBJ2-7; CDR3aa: CSARASGRTSYEQYF
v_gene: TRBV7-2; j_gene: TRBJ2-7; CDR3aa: CASSNRDSSSYEQYF
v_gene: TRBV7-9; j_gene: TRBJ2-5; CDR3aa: CASSTSGETQYF
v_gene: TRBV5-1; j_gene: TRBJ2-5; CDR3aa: CASSLGDMDQETQYF
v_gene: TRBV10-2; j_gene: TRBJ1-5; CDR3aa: CASSTGHSNQPQHF
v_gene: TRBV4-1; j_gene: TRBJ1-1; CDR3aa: CASSQQGRGGTEAFF
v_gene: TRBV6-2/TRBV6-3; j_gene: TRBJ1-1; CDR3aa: CASSYSKGQANTEAFF
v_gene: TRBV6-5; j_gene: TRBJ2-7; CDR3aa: CASSHARQGKNEQYF
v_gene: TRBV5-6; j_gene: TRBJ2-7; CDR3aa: CASSLEFPGQGSYEQYF
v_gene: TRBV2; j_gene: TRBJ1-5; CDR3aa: CASSESSNQPQHF
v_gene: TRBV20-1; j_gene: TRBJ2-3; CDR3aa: CSALRTEVVTDTQYF
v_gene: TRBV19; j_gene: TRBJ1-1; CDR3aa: CASTPPAGWDTEAFF
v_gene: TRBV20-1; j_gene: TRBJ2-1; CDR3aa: CSARVAGTNLYNEQFF
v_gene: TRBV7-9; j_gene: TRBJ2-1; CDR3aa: CASSLPKGLAGDNEQFF
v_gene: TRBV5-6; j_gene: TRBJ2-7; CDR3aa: CASSFGPLSYEQYF
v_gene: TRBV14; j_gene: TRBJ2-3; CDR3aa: CASSQGGTFPDTQYF
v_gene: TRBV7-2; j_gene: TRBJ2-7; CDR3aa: CASSLRAGARSSYEQYF
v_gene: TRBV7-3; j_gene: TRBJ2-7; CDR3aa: CASSHGGNEQYF
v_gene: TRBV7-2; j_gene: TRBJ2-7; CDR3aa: CASSFPGRPYEQYF
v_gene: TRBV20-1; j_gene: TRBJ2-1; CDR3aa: CSAPTGGANEQFF
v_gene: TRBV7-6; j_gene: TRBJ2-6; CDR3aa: CASSPLIGGRVEPGANVLTF
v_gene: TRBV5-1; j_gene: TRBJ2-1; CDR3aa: CASRLTGGGWYNEQFF
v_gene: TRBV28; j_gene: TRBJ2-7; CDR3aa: CASSHTVDRAAYEQYF
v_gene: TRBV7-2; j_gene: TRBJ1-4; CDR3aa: CASSPRDRGLTNEKLFF
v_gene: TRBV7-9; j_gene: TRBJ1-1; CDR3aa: CASSAGLADGEAFF
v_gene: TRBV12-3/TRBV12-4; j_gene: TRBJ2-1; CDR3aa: CASTPGAVYNEQFF
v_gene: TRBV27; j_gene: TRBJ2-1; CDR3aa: CASSFNRVSYNEQFF
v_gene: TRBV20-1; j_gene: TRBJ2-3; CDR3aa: CSARRGLAGTDTQYF
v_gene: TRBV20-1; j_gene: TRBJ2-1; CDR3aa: CSARTSGRANEQFF
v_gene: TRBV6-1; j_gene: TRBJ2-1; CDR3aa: CASTVAGDEQFF
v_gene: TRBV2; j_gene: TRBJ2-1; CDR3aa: CASKPPGLAADPHNEQFF
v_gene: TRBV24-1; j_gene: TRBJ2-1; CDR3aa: CATSDNRRARAGSEQFF
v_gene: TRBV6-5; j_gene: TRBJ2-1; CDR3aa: CASSYLPSSYNEQFF
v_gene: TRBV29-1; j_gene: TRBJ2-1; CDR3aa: CSVERTSGSREQFF
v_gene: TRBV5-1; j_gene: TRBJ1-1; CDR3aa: CASSKEDRGYTEAFF
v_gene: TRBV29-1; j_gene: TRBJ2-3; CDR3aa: CSVEGTGSTDTQYF
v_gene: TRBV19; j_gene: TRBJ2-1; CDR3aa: CASSVRNEQFF
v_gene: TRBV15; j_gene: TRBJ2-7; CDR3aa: CATSRDPISSYEQYF
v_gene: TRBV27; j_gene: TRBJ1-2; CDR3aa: CATKLGDGYTF
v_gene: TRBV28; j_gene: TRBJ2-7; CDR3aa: CASSRQSPYEQYF
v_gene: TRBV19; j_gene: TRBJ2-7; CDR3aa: CASSFGTDRYF
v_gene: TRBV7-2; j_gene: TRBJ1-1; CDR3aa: CASSLGDRDDTEAFF
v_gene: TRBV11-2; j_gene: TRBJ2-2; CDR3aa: CASSPLGLNTGELFF
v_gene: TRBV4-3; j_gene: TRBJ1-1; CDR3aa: CASSQDEGNTEAFF
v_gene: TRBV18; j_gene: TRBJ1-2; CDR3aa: CASSPPEAGGYGYTF